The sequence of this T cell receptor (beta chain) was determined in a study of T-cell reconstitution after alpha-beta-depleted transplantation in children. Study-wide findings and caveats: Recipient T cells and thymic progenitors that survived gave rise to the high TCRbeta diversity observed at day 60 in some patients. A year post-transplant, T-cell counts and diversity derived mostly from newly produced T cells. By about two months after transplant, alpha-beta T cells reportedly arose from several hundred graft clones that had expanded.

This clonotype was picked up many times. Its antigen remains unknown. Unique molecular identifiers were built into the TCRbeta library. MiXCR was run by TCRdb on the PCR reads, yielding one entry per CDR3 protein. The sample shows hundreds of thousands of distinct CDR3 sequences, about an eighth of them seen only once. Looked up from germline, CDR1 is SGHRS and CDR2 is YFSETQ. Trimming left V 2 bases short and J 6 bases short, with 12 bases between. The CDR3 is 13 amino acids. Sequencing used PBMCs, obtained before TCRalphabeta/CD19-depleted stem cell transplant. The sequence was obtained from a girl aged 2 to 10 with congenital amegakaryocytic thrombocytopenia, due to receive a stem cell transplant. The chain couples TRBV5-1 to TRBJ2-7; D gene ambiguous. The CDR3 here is CASSLSAPSEQYF. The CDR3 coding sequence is TGCGCCAGCAGCTTAAGCGCTCCATCCGAGCAGTACTTC.